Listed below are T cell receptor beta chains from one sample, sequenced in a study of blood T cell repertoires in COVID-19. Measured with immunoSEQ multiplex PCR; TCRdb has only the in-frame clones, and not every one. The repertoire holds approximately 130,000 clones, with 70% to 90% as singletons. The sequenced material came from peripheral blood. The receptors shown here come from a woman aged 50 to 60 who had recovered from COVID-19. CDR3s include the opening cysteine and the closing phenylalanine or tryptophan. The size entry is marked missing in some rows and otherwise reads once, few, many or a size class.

CDR3aa: CASSGAVPGNTIYF
v_gene: TRBV11-3
abundance: few

CDR3aa: CASSMLGGHYGYTF
v_gene: TRBV19
abundance: NA

CDR3aa: CASSFRDRENTEAFF
v_gene: TRBV6-5
abundance: NA

CDR3aa: CASSRTGANQPQHF
v_gene: TRBV27
abundance: few

CDR3aa: CASSFSDTIYF
v_gene: TRBV12-3/TRBV12-4
abundance: few

CDR3aa: CASSVIGGLNTEAFF
v_gene: TRBV7-9
abundance: NA

CDR3aa: CASSLGQGYGYTF
v_gene: TRBV7-9
abundance: NA

CDR3aa: CASSRGTSSDEQFF
v_gene: TRBV7-9
abundance: NA

CDR3aa: CASSARAIEQFF
v_gene: TRBV19
abundance: NA

CDR3aa: CASSLASIRETQYF
v_gene: TRBV5-1
abundance: few

CDR3aa: CASSLGQIVSFYEQYF
v_gene: TRBV3-1/TRBV3-2
abundance: NA

CDR3aa: CASSHRQGKDGYTF
v_gene: TRBV3-1/TRBV3-2
abundance: NA

CDR3aa: CATRGGGEKLFF
v_gene: TRBV6-5
abundance: NA

CDR3aa: CASRDRLAGREQFF
v_gene: TRBV6-5
abundance: once

CDR3aa: CASSEGVTFRNQPQHF
v_gene: TRBV2
abundance: NA

CDR3aa: CASSYYRSTSYEQYF
v_gene: TRBV6-2/TRBV6-3
abundance: NA

CDR3aa: CASSLTSGRRDTQYF
v_gene: TRBV4-2
abundance: NA

CDR3aa: CASSKGTSGSYEQYF
v_gene: TRBV19
abundance: NA

CDR3aa: CASSQEVAVAGAPSTDTQYF
v_gene: TRBV4-2
abundance: NA

CDR3aa: CASSFYDRGKGGYTF
v_gene: TRBV5-6
abundance: NA

CDR3aa: CASSSRATGELSSYGYTF
v_gene: TRBV27
abundance: NA

CDR3aa: CASTGLAGVLYF
v_gene: TRBV11-3
abundance: NA

CDR3aa: CASSQGTGIATNEKLFF
v_gene: TRBV4-1
abundance: NA

CDR3aa: CASSQTGSDTQYF
v_gene: TRBV3-1/TRBV3-2
abundance: NA

CDR3aa: CSVVTGGYEQYF
v_gene: TRBV29-1
abundance: NA

CDR3aa: CASSLTGSGSRAFF
v_gene: TRBV28
abundance: NA

CDR3aa: CAIMAGGPSYNEQFF
v_gene: TRBV15
abundance: NA

CDR3aa: CASTPRVGSPLHF
v_gene: TRBV28
abundance: NA

CDR3aa: CASSLAGGEYEQYF
v_gene: TRBV7-2
abundance: NA

CDR3aa: CSARSPPRQYF
v_gene: TRBV20-1
abundance: NA

CDR3aa: CASSPRTSGMDEQYF
v_gene: TRBV18
abundance: NA

CDR3aa: CASSYSGQGINEQFF
v_gene: TRBV6-5
abundance: NA

CDR3aa: CATSDEQGGYTF
v_gene: TRBV24-1
abundance: NA

CDR3aa: CASSQWGGTKKLFF
v_gene: TRBV3-1/TRBV3-2
abundance: NA

CDR3aa: CASHDRNQPQHF
v_gene: TRBV18
abundance: NA

CDR3aa: CASSHRQGTEAFF
v_gene: TRBV3-1/TRBV3-2
abundance: once

CDR3aa: CASSLEQGGIISDTQYF
v_gene: TRBV7-6
abundance: once

CDR3aa: CASSPRGTPQETQYF
v_gene: TRBV7-8
abundance: NA

CDR3aa: CASSLFARRGGEQFF
v_gene: TRBV5-6
abundance: NA

CDR3aa: CSVDPGGHYGELFF
v_gene: TRBV29-1
abundance: NA

CDR3aa: CASSRTGSNTEAFF
v_gene: TRBV5-6
abundance: few

CDR3aa: CASSNYLDRSTDTQYF
v_gene: TRBV5-5
abundance: NA

CDR3aa: CASSLEPGLAGDTQYF
v_gene: TRBV7-2
abundance: NA

CDR3aa: CASISRAAELYTEAFF
v_gene: TRBV19
abundance: NA

CDR3aa: CASSRQVSGNTIYF
v_gene: TRBV13
abundance: few

CDR3aa: CASSISAWVSPYNEQFF
v_gene: TRBV7-9
abundance: few

CDR3aa: CASSPSGGATGELFF
v_gene: TRBV6-5
abundance: NA

CDR3aa: CASSLVLRGRSYNEQFF
v_gene: TRBV7-2
abundance: once

CDR3aa: CASSFPPSRGDFGQFF
v_gene: TRBV11-3
abundance: NA

CDR3aa: CASSPGGSLWPQHF
v_gene: TRBV7-2
abundance: NA

CDR3aa: CASSEYRGQQYF
v_gene: TRBV2
abundance: NA

CDR3aa: CASSQDNGGEETQYF
v_gene: TRBV4-2
abundance: NA

CDR3aa: CSARDLRTQYF
v_gene: TRBV20-1
abundance: NA

CDR3aa: CASSPSGTHLYEQYF
v_gene: TRBV7-8
abundance: NA